This T cell receptor (beta chain) was documented in a study of a mutant IDH1 vaccine in newly diagnosed glioma. Study-wide background: Patients began vaccination 4-6 weeks after radiotherapy alone, or with temozolomide cycles.

Time point noted: week 47, end of study. Vaccinated patients received 300 ug of mutant IDH1 20-mer peptide per dose, with topical imiquimod. Profiling relied on immunoSEQ multiplex PCR, and the TCRdb table lists in-frame clones only, not all of them. In the table there are some 50,000 clones, almost 65% of which are singletons. A note on this clone: The antigen is not known.

The clonotype was recovered from a man aged 35-49 years with glioma. Some clones in this sample may be carry-over from other donors' samples. This material consisted of peripheral blood mononuclear cells (PBMCs), taken from a glioma patient whose treatment included an IDH1 peptide vaccine.

CDR3 nucleotide sequence: TGTGCCAGCAGCCCGGACAGGAGGGGAACTGAAGCTTTCTTT. It is translated as CASSPDRRGTEAFF. The chain recombines TRBV7-2 with TRBJ1-1; 7 nucleotides align to TRBD1. The CDR3 sequence is 14 residues long. With V trimmed by 5 bases and J by 5 bases, 8 bases remained unmatched. Per germline, CDR1 SGHTA and CDR2 FQGNSA.